This T cell receptor (beta chain) was profiled in a study of regulatory T cells in long-lasting Graves disease. Study observations and caveats: New patients shared fewer public clonotypes (roughly 1,000) than persistent patients did (more than 2,500). Not thyroid tissue but only peripheral blood was studied.

The table lists this clonotype with a few counts. Its antigen is unknown. The time point: persistent/refractory GD, antithyroid drugs over 5 years with positive TRAb. The TCR library was made from RNA extracted from PBMCs. In each case, Graves' disease was diagnosed per American Thyroid Association guidelines. Combining iRepertoire HTBI primers with Arm-PCR of CDR3 regions, the authors built TCR beta libraries. In the study's own analysis: Overall, samples carried around 60 TRBV and around 15 TRBJ segments. One entry per CDR3 protein, called by TCRdb with MiXCR from the multiplex PCR reads. TCRdb, rather than the study authors, made the V and J calls. The sample carries 300,000 to 500,000 distinct CDR3 sequences, more than 20% recorded once. This TCR derives from a female donor with Graves disease. The sequencing used peripheral blood mononuclear cells (PBMCs), collected when the disease was refractory, from a patient treated with antithyroid drugs.

The CDR3 loop is CASSRDTDTGELFF. For the CDR3, the DNA is TGTGCCAGCAGTCGGGACACCGACACCGGGGAGCTGTTTTTT. The chain is built from TRBV7-3 and TRBJ2-2; D might be TRBD1 (6 bases). Looked up from germline, CDR1 is SGHTA and CDR2 is FQGTGA. V was cut by 6 bases and J by 3 bases, with 11 bases left in between. The CDR3 runs to 14 residues.